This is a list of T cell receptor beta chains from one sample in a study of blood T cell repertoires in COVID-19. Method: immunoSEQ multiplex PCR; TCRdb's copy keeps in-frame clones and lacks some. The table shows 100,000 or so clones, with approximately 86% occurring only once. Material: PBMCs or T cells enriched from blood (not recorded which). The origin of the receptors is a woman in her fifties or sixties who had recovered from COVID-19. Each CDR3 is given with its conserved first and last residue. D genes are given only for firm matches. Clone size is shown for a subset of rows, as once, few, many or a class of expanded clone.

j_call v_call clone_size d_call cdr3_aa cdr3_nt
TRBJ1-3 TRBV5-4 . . CASSYYSGTLSGNTIYF TGTGCCAGCAGCTACTACTCCGGGACTCTCTCTGGAAACACCATATATTTT
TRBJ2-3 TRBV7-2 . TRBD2 CASSLLAGPTDTQYF TGTGCCAGCAGCTTATTAGCGGGACCCACAGATACGCAGTATTTT
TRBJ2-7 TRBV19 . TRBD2 CASSTPIGRSSYEQYF TGTGCCAGTAGTACCCCTATCGGGAGGTCCTCCTACGAGCAGTACTTC
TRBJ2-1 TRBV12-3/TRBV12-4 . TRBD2 CASSPTSAEQFF TGTGCCAGCAGCCCTACTAGCGCTGAGCAGTTCTTC
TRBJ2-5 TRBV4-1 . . CASSRGGVETQYF TGCGCCAGCAGCCGAGGAGGGGTTGAGACCCAGTACTTC
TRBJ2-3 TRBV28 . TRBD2 CASRPSGSGIVPSTDTQYF TGTGCCAGCAGGCCCTCGGGTAGCGGGATTGTCCCTAGCACAGATACGCAGTATTTT
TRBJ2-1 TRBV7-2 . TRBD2 CASSLGPSGGPNEQFF TGTGCCAGCAGCTTAGGTCCTAGCGGGGGACCCAATGAGCAGTTCTTC
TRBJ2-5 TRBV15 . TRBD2 CATSEADAGGRKTQYF TGTGCCACCAGCGAGGCTGACGCGGGGGGCAGGAAGACCCAGTACTTC
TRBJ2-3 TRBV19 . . CASSISYTDTQYF TGTGCCAGTAGTATCTCTTACACAGATACGCAGTATTTT
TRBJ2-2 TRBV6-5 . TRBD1 CASSRRTGLTGELFF TGTGCCAGCAGCCGTAGGACAGGGCTTACCGGGGAGCTGTTTTTT
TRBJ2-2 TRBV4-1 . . CASSPPGAGELFF TGCGCCAGCAGCCCCCCGGGAGCCGGGGAGCTGTTTTTT
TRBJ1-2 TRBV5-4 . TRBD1 CASSGLRTGSWGYTF TGTGCCAGCAGCGGGTTGAGGACAGGGTCTTGGGGCTACACCTTC
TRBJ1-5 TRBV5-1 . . CASSLAGVGNQPQHF TGCGCCAGCAGCTTGGCCGGGGTTGGCAATCAGCCCCAGCATTTT
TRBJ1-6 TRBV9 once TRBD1 CASSGGTGNSPLHF TGTGCCAGCAGCGGAGGGACAGGAAATTCACCCCTCCACTTT
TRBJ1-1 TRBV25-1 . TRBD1 CASSHRGEAFF TGTGCCAGCAGCCACAGGGGAGAAGCTTTCTTT
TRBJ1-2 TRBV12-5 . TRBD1 CASARGLPRDRGARGYTF TGTGCTAGTGCCAGGGGTCTACCACGGGACAGGGGTGCGCGGGGCTACACCTTC
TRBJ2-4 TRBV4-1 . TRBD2 CASSQGLAGGLIKNIQYF TGCGCCAGCAGCCAAGGACTAGCGGGGGGGCTAATCAAAAACATTCAGTACTTC
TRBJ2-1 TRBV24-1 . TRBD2 CATSDFGGKEYNEQFF TGTGCCACCAGTGATTTCGGGGGGAAGGAGTACAATGAGCAGTTCTTC
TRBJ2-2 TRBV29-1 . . CSVSANTGELFF TGCAGCGTTTCCGCGAACACCGGGGAGCTGTTTTTT
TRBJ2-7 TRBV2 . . CASTQYEQYF TGTGCCAGCACCCAATACGAGCAGTACTTC
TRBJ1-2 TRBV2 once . CATEKERGLLNGYTF TGTGCCACCGAAAAGGAGAGAGGGTTGTTGAATGGCTACACCTTC
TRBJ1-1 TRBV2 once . CASRDRMTGGGIEAFF TGTGCCAGCAGGGACAGAATGACAGGAGGCGGTATAGAAGCTTTCTTT
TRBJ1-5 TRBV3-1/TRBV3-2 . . CASSPGGKKVQPQHF TGTGCCAGCAGCCCCGGGGGTAAGAAGGTACAGCCCCAGCATTTT
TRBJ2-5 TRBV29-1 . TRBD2 CSVASGRWETQYF TGCAGCGTAGCTAGCGGGAGATGGGAGACCCAGTACTTC
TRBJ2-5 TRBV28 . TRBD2 CASSQGIRTAGTSQETQYF TGTGCCAGCAGCCAAGGGATAAGGACGGCCGGGACTAGCCAAGAGACCCAGTACTTC
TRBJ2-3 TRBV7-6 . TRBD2 CASSLVAGATDTQYF TGTGCCAGCAGCTTAGTGGCGGGAGCCACAGATACGCAGTATTTT
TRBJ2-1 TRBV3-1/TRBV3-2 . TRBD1 CASSQKGGGYNEQFF TGTGCCAGCAGCCAAAAAGGGGGCGGGTACAATGAGCAGTTCTTC
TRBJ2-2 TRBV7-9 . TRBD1 CASRPTGGNTGELFF TGTGCCAGCAGACCGACAGGGGGGAACACCGGGGAGCTGTTTTTT
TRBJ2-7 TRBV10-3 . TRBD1 CAISRDRGSEQYF TGTGCCATCAGCCGGGACAGGGGAAGCGAGCAGTACTTC
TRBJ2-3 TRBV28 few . CASSLTDTQYF TGTGCCAGCAGTCTGACAGATACGCAGTATTTT
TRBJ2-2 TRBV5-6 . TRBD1 CASSSRWGQGSSYGGELFF TGTGCCAGCAGCTCTAGATGGGGACAGGGGAGTTCCTATGGCGGGGAGCTGTTTTTT
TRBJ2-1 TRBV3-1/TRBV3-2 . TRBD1 CASSQRGQGANFF TGTGCCAGCAGCCAAAGGGGGCAGGGGGCGAACTTCTTC
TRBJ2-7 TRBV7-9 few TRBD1 CASSLGQGASEQYF TGTGCCAGCAGCTTAGGACAGGGGGCATCCGAGCAGTACTTC
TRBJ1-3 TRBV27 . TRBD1 CASSPRTGLSSGNTIYF TGTGCCAGCAGTCCCCGGACAGGGCTGAGCTCTGGAAACACCATATATTTT
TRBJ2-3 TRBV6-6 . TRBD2 CASSYSGLSTDTQYF TGTGCCAGCAGTTACTCGGGACTAAGCACAGATACGCAGTATTTT
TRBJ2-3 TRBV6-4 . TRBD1 CASRRGQDTDTQYF TGTGCCAGCAGGCGCGGACAGGACACAGATACGCAGTATTTT
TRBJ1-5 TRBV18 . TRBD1 CASSPDRENQPQHF TGTGCCAGCTCACCCGACAGGGAAAATCAGCCCCAGCATTTT
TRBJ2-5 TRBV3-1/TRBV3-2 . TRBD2 CASSQKAGGGETQYF TGTGCCAGCAGCCAAAAAGCGGGAGGTGGAGAGACCCAGTACTTC
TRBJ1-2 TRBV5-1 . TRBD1 CASSPGGGTVANYGYTF TGCGCCAGCAGCCCCGGGGGGGGGACAGTAGCTAACTATGGCTACACCTTC
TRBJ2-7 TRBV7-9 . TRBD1 CASSLSSAGGYEQYF TGTGCCAGCAGCTTAAGTTCGGCAGGGGGCTACGAGCAGTACTTC
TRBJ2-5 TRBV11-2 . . CASSQEWETQYF TGTGCCAGCAGTCAAGAGTGGGAGACCCAGTACTTC
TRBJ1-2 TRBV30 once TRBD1 CAWSPRDRGIGAYGYTF TGTGCCTGGAGCCCCCGGGACAGGGGGATTGGGGCCTATGGCTACACCTTC
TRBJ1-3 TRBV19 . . CASSIVRGSGNTIYF TGTGCCAGTAGTATCGTCAGGGGATCTGGAAACACCATATATTTT
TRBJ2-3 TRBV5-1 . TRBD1 CASSRTGGEPDTQYF TGCGCCAGCAGCAGGACAGGGGGTGAACCGGATACGCAGTATTTT
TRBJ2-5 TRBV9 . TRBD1 CASSVDGDRVETQYF TGTGCCAGCAGCGTAGATGGGGACAGGGTAGAGACCCAGTACTTC
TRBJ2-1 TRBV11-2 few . CASSSSSYNEQFF TGTGCCAGCAGCTCGAGCTCCTACAATGAGCAGTTCTTC
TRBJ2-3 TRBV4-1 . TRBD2 CASSSGLPAGDTDTQYF TGCGCCAGCAGCTCGGGACTTCCAGCGGGGGACACAGATACGCAGTATTTT